The 17 T cell receptor beta chains presented below share a single source sample, sequenced in a study of blood T cells in healthy people across ages. A second PCR of about 6 to 11 cycles used a sample-barcoded 5' primer and a J-beta primer mix. TCRdb ran MiXCR on the 5' RACE reads and lists one entry per CDR3 protein. The repertoire includes roughly 2 million distinct CDR3 sequences, 49% of them detected once, and roughly 2% sits in the top ten. The sample comprised blood. The receptors stem from a woman aged 40 to 55 in good health.

This rearrangement joins TRBV19 to TRBJ2-3; unclear D gene. Germline assignment: CDR1 LNHDA and CDR2 SQIVND (reference sequence). This CDR3 comprises 20 residues. V was clipped by 1 base and J by 2 bases, with 25 bases between them. CDR3 DNA sequence: TGTGCCAGTAGTATAGGACGACGCAGTACCATCCCCGGACCCACAGATACGCAGTATTTT. Translation: CASSIGRRSTIPGPTDTQYF. The variable domain in full, completed from reference TRBV19 and TRBJ2-3, reads DGGITQSPKYLFRKEGQNVTLSCEQNLNHDAMYWYRQDPGQGLRLIYYSQIVNDFQKGDIAEGYSVSREKKESFPLTVTSAQKNPTAFYLCASSIGRRSTIPGPTDTQYFGPGTRLTVL.

This clonotype was observed a few times. This rearrangement joins TRBV6-5 to TRBJ2-5; TRBD2 matches 8 bases. There are 16 residues in the CDR3. Germline assignment: CDR1 MNHEY and CDR2 SVGAGI. The V and J ends lost 6 bases and 2 bases, in that order; junction bases with no gene match: 11. As DNA, the CDR3 is TGTGCCAGCAGCCTCCGAGCGGGGGAAACACAAGAGACCCAGTACTTC. The encoded protein is CASSLRAGETQETQYF.

This clonotype was seen more than once but under ten times. J is TRBJ2-5 and V is TRBV12-3 or TRBV12-4, with TRBD2 matching over 14 bases. The V segment lost 7 bases and the J segment 2 bases; nucleotides outside the gene matches: 3. The CDR3 runs to 15 residues. The CDR3 reads CASNRLAGGQETQYF. CDR3 coding DNA: TGTGCCAGCAATAGACTAGCGGGGGGGCAAGAGACCCAGTACTTC.

This clonotype was recorded once. This chain joins TRBV20-1 and TRBJ2-7, with 8 nucleotides matching TRBD2. Germline CDR1 reads DFQATT; CDR2 reads SNEGSKA (reference sequence). With V trimmed by 3 bases and J by 0 bases, 4 bases remained unmatched. The CDR3 sequence is 14 residues long. Here the CDR3 reads CSARGLVHSYEQYF. The CDR3, as DNA: TGCAGTGCTAGGGGACTAGTCCACTCCTACGAGCAGTACTTC.

In its sample, this clonotype was seen once. Its ends do not fully match the called genes, so a read error is possible. This chain joins TRBV20-1 and TRBJ1-2; 9 positions match TRBD1. This CDR3 contains 14 residues. Germline V CDR1 and CDR2: DFQATT, SNEGSKA (reference sequence). CDR3 nucleotide sequence: TGCAGTGCTAGTCTCACAGGGGGCGTCTATGGTTACACCTTC. Amino acids: CSASLTGGVYGYTF.

The V and J genes are TRBV11-2 and TRBJ2-3; 10 positions match TRBD2. Germline CDR1 reads SGHAT; CDR2 reads FQNNGV. Trimming at V came to 5 bases and at J to 4 bases, leaving 6 bases not matched to a gene. The CDR3 sequence is 15 residues long. CDR3 DNA sequence: TGTGCCAGCAGCCAAGCGGGGGGGCTTGCAGATACGCAGTATTTT. As protein: CASSQAGGLADTQYF.

Here the CDR3 reads CSAKFVGEQFF. The CDR3 region has the DNA TGCAGTGCGAAATTTGTGGGTGAGCAGTTCTTC. The chain employs TRBV20-1 and TRBJ2-1; D ambiguous. V was clipped by 6 bases and J by 9 bases, with 12 bases between them. In germline, CDR1 is DFQATT, CDR2 SNEGSKA (reference sequence). CDR3 length: 11 amino acids.

The CDR3 nucleotides are TGTACCACAACAGCCGAGGGACTAGCGGGAGTTGAGCAGTTCTTC. The encoded protein is CTTTAEGLAGVEQFF. This chain uses TRBV6-1 with TRBJ2-1; 14 bases match TRBD2. The CDR3 covers 15 residues. The germline gives CDR1 MNHNS, CDR2 SASEGT.

The chain employs TRBV6-5 and TRBJ2-7; tentatively, D is TRBD1 or TRBD2 (5 bases each). The germline V gene encodes CDR1 MNHEY and CDR2 SVGAGI. This CDR3 region has 13 residues. Trimming removed 2 bases from V and 6 bases from J, with 11 bases in between. For the CDR3, the DNA is TGTGCCAGCAGTTACGGGTGGGGGTCCGAGCAGTACTTC. Protein: CASSYGWGSEQYF.

The chain combines TRBV4-2 with TRBJ1-2; D call uncertain. Germline CDR1 and CDR2: LGHNA and YNFKEQ. The CDR3 has 19 residues. The germline V and J ends were trimmed by 0 bases and 7 bases, with 27 bases remaining between them. The CDR3 sequence: CASSQDQGWANSLPAGYTF. The CDR3 region has the DNA TGTGCCAGCAGCCAAGATCAAGGTTGGGCCAACTCTCTGCCCGCTGGCTACACCTTC.

The CDR3 sequence is CSARVSGQYQPQHF. For the CDR3, the DNA is TGCAGTGCTAGAGTCTCGGGACAGTATCAGCCCCAGCATTTT. V and J are TRBV20-1 and TRBJ1-5; 7 nucleotides match TRBD1. CDR3 length equals 14 residues. Germline V gene lookup returns CDR1 DFQATT and CDR2 SNEGSKA (reference sequence). With 1 base clipped from V and 5 bases from J, the junction kept 5 bases outside the gene matches.

This clonotype was detected many times. This chain connects TRBV20-1 to TRBJ2-7, with 7 nucleotides matching TRBD1. Per the germline V gene, CDR1 is DFQATT and CDR2 is SNEGSKA (reference sequence). This CDR3 is 13 amino acids long. The V gene end was trimmed by 5 bases and the J gene end by 1 base; junction bases not matched to a gene: 5. The CDR3, as DNA: TGCAGTGCTGACCGGGACAGTTCCTACGAGCAGTACTTC. Its protein is CSADRDSSYEQYF.

V is TRBV20-1 and J is TRBJ1-6; a weak D match, TRBD1 (5 bases). Germline assignment: CDR1 DFQATT and CDR2 SNEGSKA (reference sequence). The V gene lost 3 bases and the J gene lost 5 bases, with 17 bases spanning the gap. This CDR3 has 16 amino acids. The CDR3 sequence: CSASVLGLPDNSPLHF. The CDR3 region has the DNA TGCAGTGCTAGCGTTCTGGGGCTTCCAGATAATTCACCCCTCCACTTT.

The rearrangement links TRBV20-1 to TRBJ2-1; D tentatively reads TRBD1 or TRBD2 (5 bases each). The CDR3 is 13 amino acids. V lost 0 bases and J lost 4, with 7 bases in between. In germline, CDR1 is DFQATT, CDR2 SNEGSKA (reference sequence). CDR3 in DNA: TGCAGTGCTAGAGATGGGGGATACAATGAGCAGTTCTTC. Its translation: CSARDGGYNEQFF.

CDR3 residues: CATSRARQGNNEQFF. CDR3 coding DNA: TGTGCCACCAGCAGAGCGAGACAGGGGAACAATGAGCAGTTCTTC. This chain links TRBV15 with TRBJ2-1; the match to TRBD1 covers 8 bases. The CDR3 consists of 15 residues. The V segment lost 1 base and the J segment 5 bases; nucleotides outside the gene matches: 4. Germline V gene data show CDR1 as LNHNV and CDR2 as YYDKDF (reference sequence).

This clonotype was counted only a few times. At one of its ends the junction is not consistent with the germline gene, which may arise from a read error. The V call is TRBV7-7, the J call TRBJ2-2; D is unclear. The CDR3 consists of 15 residues. Germline V gives CDR1 SSHAT, CDR2 FNYEAQ (reference sequence). The CDR3 loop reads CASRSGTANTGELFF. Written as DNA, the CDR3 is TGTGCTAGCAGGTCCGGCACCGCTAACACCGGGGAGCTGTTTTTT.

The rearrangement uses TRBV29-1 and TRBJ2-1, with TRBD2 as a possible D gene (7 bases). Trimming shortened V by 7 bases and J by 5 bases, and 15 bases separated the two germline ends. Per germline, CDR1 SQVTM and CDR2 ANQGSEA. The CDR3 runs to 13 residues. CDR3 region: CSAGGGRDNEQFF. The CDR3 nucleotides are TGCAGCGCCGGCGGGGGCCGGGACAATGAGCAGTTCTTC.